This TCR beta chain was documented in a study of OX40 agonist ivuxolimab in advanced cancers. Study details: Prior checkpoint blockade (anti-PD-1, anti-PD-L1 or anti-CTLA-4) was permitted; approximately 44% had it. A partial response was reached by three patients: one with hepatocellular carcinoma and two with cutaneous melanoma.

The method was immunoSEQ multiplex PCR; TCRdb's version includes in-frame clones alone and lacks a portion of them. The repertoire holds tens of thousands of clones, with around 80% as singletons. Losses at the gene ends were 3 bases for V and 3 bases for J; bases not matched to a gene: 3. The germline gives CDR1 LNHDA, CDR2 SQIVND (reference sequence). The length of the CDR3 is 14 residues. The sequencing here drew on CD4+ or CD8+ T cells sorted from blood, taken in a trial of the OX40 agonist ivuxolimab. The source of this sequence is an adult with an advanced solid tumor such as melanoma, head and neck, liver or kidney cancer. V gene TRBV19 combines with J gene TRBJ1-1; 8 bases fit TRBD1. The CDR3 loop reads CASSMQGADTEAFF. The CDR3 nucleotides read TGTGCCAGTAGTATGCAGGGGGCGGACACTGAAGCTTTCTTT.